This TCR beta chain was identified in a study of blood T cell repertoires in COVID-19. This CDR3 is 16 amino acids long. Sequenced by immunoSEQ multiplex PCR; TCRdb stores in-frame clones only, minus some. The data contain roughly 250,000 clones, approximately 79% of them singletons. The clonotype was recovered from a woman aged 80 or over with active or convalescent COVID-19. The sample taken for sequencing was peripheral blood. The chain recombines TRBV21-1 with TRBJ2-1; the table's D gene call, TRBD1, was not cross checked with the DNA. TRBV21-1 is a listed pseudogene. CDR3 residues: CASSPRGQGRNNEQFF. CDR3 in DNA: TGTGCCAGCAGCCCCAGGGGTCAGGGTAGGAACAATGAGCAGTTCTTC.